This is a list of T cell receptor beta chains from one sample in a study of cytomegalovirus exposure and HLA in healthy donors. Only in-frame clones appear in the TCRdb table, and some are missing; sequencing was by immunoSEQ multiplex PCR. This sample has 55,000 to 70,000 clones, with more than 85% found just once. Sequencing was done on a sample of PBMCs. Every receptor here comes from a woman between 25 and 40 years old in good health and CMV-seronegative. Both conserved end residues are part of each CDR3.

V gene	J gene	CDR3 protein
TRBV6-5	TRBJ2-3	CASSWGRDLADTQYF
TRBV28	TRBJ1-5	CASRTGNNQPQHF
TRBV27	TRBJ2-1	CASSHGTSGYNEQFF
TRBV2	TRBJ1-5	CASSEGKSRGPGNQPQHF
TRBV7-9	TRBJ1-2	CASSLSQGVDYGYTF
TRBV5-1	TRBJ2-2	CASSFLDGLAGVGGPGELFF
TRBV5-1	TRBJ2-7	CASKKTVGPYEQYF
TRBV5-1	TRBJ2-3	CASTSKSGGADTQYF
TRBV28	TRBJ1-5	CASTLSGGGQPQHF
TRBV11-2	TRBJ2-1	CASSLELAGLNEQFF
TRBV5-1	TRBJ2-3	CASSLGVEGNSDTQYF
TRBV5-6	TRBJ2-4	CASSPIVGQDANIQYF
TRBV29-1	TRBJ2-7	CSVGQGGYEQYF
TRBV5-8	TRBJ2-1	CASSPGGTGGVEQFF
TRBV6-6	TRBJ2-7	CASKIGAQNSYEQYF
TRBV11-2	TRBJ1-1	CASSNSGGVAEAFF
TRBV6-1	TRBJ1-2	CASSSRDRANYGYTF
TRBV19	TRBJ2-2	CASSNRGNTGELFF
TRBV27	TRBJ2-3	CASSGQGKGDTQYF